This T cell receptor (beta chain) was sequenced during a study of T cell responses to AZD1222 COVID-19 vaccine. Clones were read by immunoSEQ multiplex PCR, and TCRdb kept only the in-frame ones, dropping some. The repertoire includes tens of thousands of clones, 92% of them detected once, and over 7% sits in the top ten. Study-wide points: The repertoires were collected only after the peak T cell response.

In the case of this clone: Its antigen is as yet unknown.

Per the germline V gene, CDR1 is SNHLY and CDR2 is FYNNEI. The length of the CDR3 is 12 residues. V shed 1 base and J shed 4 bases, with 4 bases lying between them. The sequencing used peripheral blood, collected 28 days after the second AZD1222 dose. The receptor comes from an adult who received the AZD1222 COVID-19 vaccine. V and J are TRBV2 and TRBJ1-2; D is undetermined. CDR3 sequence reads: CASSEGAYGYTF. CDR3 nucleotides: TGTGCCAGCAGTGAAGGGGCCTATGGCTACACCTTC.